The present T cell receptor beta chain was sequenced within a study of blood T cell repertoires in COVID-19. About the research overall: COVID-19 samples from acute and convalescent phases originated in the United States, Italy and Spain. T cells, B-cell-depleted T cells, or PBMCs provided the cDNA or gDNA that served as material.

Original processing notes: Amplification with reference gene primers provided the estimates of nucleated cell counts. The assay was immunoSEQ multiplex PCR, and TCRdb's table has in-frame clones only and misses some. V and J calls and clone size are as listed in that table; D and trimming were resolved from the DNA. In the table there are 250,000 to 300,000 clones, roughly 86% of which are singletons. Sequencing used peripheral blood. This sequence was found in a man between 18 and 29 years old with active or convalescent COVID-19.

For the CDR3, the DNA is TGTGCCAGCAGTGAGTCTACAGGGGCAATCTCTGGAAACACCATATATTTT. It encodes CASSESTGAISGNTIYF. This chain connects TRBV6-1 to TRBJ1-3, with 7 bases that match TRBD1. V lost 3 bases to trimming and J lost 0 bases; unmatched junction nucleotides: 8. The CDR3 loop spans 17 amino acids. Germline lookup yields CDR1 MNHNS and CDR2 SASEGT.